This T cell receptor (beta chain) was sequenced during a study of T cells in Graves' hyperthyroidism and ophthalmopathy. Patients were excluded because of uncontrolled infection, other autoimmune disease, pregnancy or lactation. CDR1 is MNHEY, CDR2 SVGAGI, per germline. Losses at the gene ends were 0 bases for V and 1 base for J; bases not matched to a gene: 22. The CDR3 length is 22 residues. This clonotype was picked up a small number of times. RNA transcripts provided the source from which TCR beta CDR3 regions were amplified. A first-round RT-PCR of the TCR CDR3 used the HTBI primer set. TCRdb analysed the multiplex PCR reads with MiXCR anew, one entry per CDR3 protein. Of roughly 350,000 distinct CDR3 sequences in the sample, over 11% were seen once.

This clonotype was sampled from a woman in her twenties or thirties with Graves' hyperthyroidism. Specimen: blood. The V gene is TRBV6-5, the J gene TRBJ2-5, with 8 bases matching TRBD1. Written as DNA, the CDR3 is TGTGCCAGCAGTTACTCAGCGTATGGACAGGGTAATCGAGTGCGTCTCCAAGAGACCCAGTACTTC. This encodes CASSYSAYGQGNRVRLQETQYF.